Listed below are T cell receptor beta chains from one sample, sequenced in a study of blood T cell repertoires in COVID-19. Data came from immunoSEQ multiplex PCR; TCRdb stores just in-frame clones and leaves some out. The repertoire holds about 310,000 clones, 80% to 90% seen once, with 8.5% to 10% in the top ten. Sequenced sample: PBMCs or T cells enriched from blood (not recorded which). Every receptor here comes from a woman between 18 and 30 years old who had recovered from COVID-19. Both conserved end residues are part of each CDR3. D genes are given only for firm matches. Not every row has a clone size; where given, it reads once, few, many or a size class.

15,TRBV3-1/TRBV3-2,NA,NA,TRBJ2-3,CASSQDYSITDTQYF,TGTGCCAGCAGCCAAGATTATAGCATCACAGATACGCAGTATTTT
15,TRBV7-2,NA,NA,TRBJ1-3,CASSRGFFSGNTIYF,TGTGCCAGCAGCCGGGGGTTCTTCTCTGGAAACACCATATATTTT
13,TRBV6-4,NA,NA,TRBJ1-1,CASSDQVNTEAFF,TGTGCCAGCAGTGACCAGGTTAACACTGAAGCTTTCTTT
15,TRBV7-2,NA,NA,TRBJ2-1,CASSVGYHGYNEQFF,TGTGCCAGCAGCGTCGGGTACCACGGGTACAATGAGCAGTTCTTC
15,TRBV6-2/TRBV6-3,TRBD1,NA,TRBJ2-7,CASSYSTGRGYEQYF,TGTGCCAGCAGTTACTCGACAGGCAGGGGGTACGAGCAGTACTTC
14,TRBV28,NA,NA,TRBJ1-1,CASSLDSMNTEAFF,TGTGCCAGCAGTTTAGACAGTATGAACACTGAAGCTTTCTTT
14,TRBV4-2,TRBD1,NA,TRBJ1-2,CASALRQGANGYTF,TGTGCCAGCGCCCTTCGACAGGGGGCGAATGGCTACACCTTC
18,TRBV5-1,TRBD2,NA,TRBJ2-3,CASSLGTSGGSGPDTQYF,TGCGCCAGCAGCCTAGGGACTAGCGGGGGGAGCGGCCCAGATACGCAGTATTTT
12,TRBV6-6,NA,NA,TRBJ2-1,CASTTREDEQFF,TGTGCCAGCACCACACGCGAGGATGAGCAGTTCTTC
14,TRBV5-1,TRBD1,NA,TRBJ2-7,CASSLVTGGNEQYF,TGCGCCAGCAGCTTGGTGACAGGGGGCAACGAGCAGTACTTC
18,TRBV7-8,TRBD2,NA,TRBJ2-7,CASSELGTSGRSGYEQYF,TGTGCCAGCAGCGAACTAGGGACTAGCGGGAGGAGCGGATACGAGCAGTACTTC
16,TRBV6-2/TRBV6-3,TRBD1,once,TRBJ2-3,CASSLQGIPSTDTQYF,TGTGCCAGCAGTTTACAGGGGATACCTAGCACAGATACGCAGTATTTT
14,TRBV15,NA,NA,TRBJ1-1,CATAPGDMNTEAFF,TGTGCCACCGCGCCGGGAGACATGAACACTGAAGCTTTCTTT
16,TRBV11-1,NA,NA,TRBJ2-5,CASSLGSAAGGETQYF,TGTGCCAGCAGCTTAGGATCAGCGGCAGGGGGGGAGACCCAGTACTTC
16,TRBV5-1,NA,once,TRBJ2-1,CASSVSGFISYNEQFF,TGCGCCAGCAGCGTATCGGGATTTATCTCCTACAATGAGCAGTTCTTC
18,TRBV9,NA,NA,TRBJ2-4,CASSVRHLGTRFKNIQYF,TGTGCCAGCAGCGTGCGCCACCTCGGGACACGATTTAAAAACATTCAGTACTTC
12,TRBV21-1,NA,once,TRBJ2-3,CASSPRTDTQYF,TGTGCCAGCAGCCCTCGCACAGATACGCAGTATTTT
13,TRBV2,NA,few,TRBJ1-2,CASSRDINYGYTF,TGTGCCAGCAGTAGGGACATTAACTATGGCTACACCTTC
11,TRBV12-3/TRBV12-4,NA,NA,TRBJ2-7,CASSSGVEQYF,TGTGCCAGCAGTTCGGGTGTCGAGCAGTACTTC
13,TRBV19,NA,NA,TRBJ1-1,CASGSESYTEAFF,TGTGCCAGTGGGAGTGAGAGTTACACTGAAGCTTTCTTT
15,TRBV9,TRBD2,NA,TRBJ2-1,CASSPWTSGGGEQFF,TGTGCCAGCAGCCCGTGGACTAGCGGGGGAGGGGAGCAGTTCTTC
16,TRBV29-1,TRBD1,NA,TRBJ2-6,CSVEGTGNSGANVLTF,TGCAGCGTTGAAGGGACAGGAAATTCTGGGGCCAACGTCCTGACTTTC
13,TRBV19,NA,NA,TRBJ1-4,CASSTGDFGKLFF,TGTGCCAGTAGTACGGGGGACTTTGGAAAACTGTTTTTT
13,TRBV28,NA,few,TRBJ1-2,CASSFYSGDGYTF,TGTGCCAGCAGTTTCTATTCAGGGGACGGCTACACCTTC
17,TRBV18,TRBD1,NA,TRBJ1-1,CASSPASSDRGNTEAFF,TGTGCCAGCTCACCCGCATCTTCAGACAGGGGGAACACTGAAGCTTTCTTT
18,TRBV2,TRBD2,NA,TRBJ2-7,CASSLYLVAGVRGYEQYF,TGTGCCAGCAGTCTTTACCTAGTAGCGGGAGTACGAGGCTACGAGCAGTACTTC
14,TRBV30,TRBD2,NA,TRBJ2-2,CAWSAGTRGGELFF,TGTGCCTGGAGTGCCGGGACTAGAGGCGGGGAGCTGTTTTTT